Below, 17 T cell receptor beta chains from the same sample are listed, as sequenced in a study of OX40 agonist ivuxolimab in advanced cancers. Generated by immunoSEQ multiplex PCR, the TCRdb table keeps only in-frame clones and is missing some. The sample contains about 68,000 clones, around 90% of which appear only once. The sample in question was CD4+ or CD8+ T cells sorted from blood, obtained in a trial of the OX40 agonist ivuxolimab. All receptors come from an adult with an advanced solid tumor such as melanoma, head and neck, liver or kidney cancer.

This clone has just one count. V is TRBV10-3 and J is TRBJ1-2; 10 bases agree with TRBD1. The germline V gene encodes CDR1 ENHRY and CDR2 SYGVKD. The CDR3 spans 13 residues. V lost 8 bases to trimming and J lost 2 bases; unmatched junction nucleotides: 2. The CDR3 region has the DNA TGTGCCATCGGGGACAGGGGAAACTATGGCTACACCTTC. Translation gives CAIGDRGNYGYTF.

J is TRBJ2-5 and V is TRBV5-4, with D tentatively TRBD2 (5 bases). The CDR3 is 11 residues long. The V gene's germline CDR1 is SGHNT and CDR2 YYREEE (reference sequence). The V end was cut by 7 bases, the J end by 11 bases, with 15 bases between. The CDR3 nucleotides read TGTGCCAGCCCGCGGGCCCCTGAGCAGTACTTC. Residues: CASPRAPEQYF.

The V and J genes are TRBV12-5 and TRBJ2-7; TRBD2 matches 12 bases. From germline, CDR1 is LGHNT and CDR2 FRNRAP. The CDR3 is 16 residues long. Trimming removed 1 base from V and 4 bases from J; junction bases left unmatched: 5. The CDR3 region is CASGLAQLAGGYEQYF. In nucleotides, the CDR3 is TGTGCTAGTGGTTTGGCTCAACTAGCGGGGGGATACGAGCAGTACTTC.

The DNA of the CDR3 is TGTGCCAGCAGTGCAGGGGGCGCCCTAGCCAAAAACATTCAGTACTTC. Amino acids: CASSAGGALAKNIQYF. The chain recombines TRBV28 with TRBJ2-4; 8 bases align to TRBD1. J lost 0 bases, V lost 5 bases, and 6 bases had no gene match. From germline, CDR1 is MDHEN and CDR2 SYDVKM. The CDR3 loop spans 16 amino acids.

The J gene is TRBJ2-1, the V gene TRBV10-3; 13 bases agree with TRBD2. There are 13 residues in the CDR3. V lost 11 bases and J lost 10; bases outside the gene matches: 8. The V gene's germline CDR1 is ENHRY and CDR2 SYGVKD. Written as DNA, the CDR3 is TGTGCCGCAGGACTAGCGGGAGCATGGGAGCAGTTCTTC. Its protein is CAAGLAGAWEQFF.

The V call is TRBV27, the J call TRBJ1-6; 7 bases match TRBD1. Germline CDR1 is MNHEY and CDR2 is SMNVEV (reference sequence). Trimming at V came to 6 bases and at J to 9 bases, leaving 14 bases not matched to a gene. The CDR3 has 16 amino acids. The CDR3 is CASSRQGSMLSSPLHF. The CDR3 DNA reads as TGTGCCAGCAGCCGACAGGGTTCGATGTTAAGTTCACCCCTCCACTTT.

Note on this clone: At one boundary the junction diverges from the germline segment, which might be a read error. The chain combines TRBV13 with TRBJ1-4; D unresolved. Germline CDR1 and CDR2: PRHDT and FYEKMQ (reference sequence). This CDR3 has 14 amino acids. The CDR3 here is CASSLGSGGEKLFF. In nucleotides, the CDR3 is TGTGCCAGCAGCCTAGGGTCGGGAGGGGAAAAACTGTTTTTT.

V usage is TRBV6-5 and J usage is TRBJ1-1; 7 bases line up with TRBD1. The CDR3 spans 14 residues. Trimming removed 4 bases from V and 0 bases from J; junction bases left unmatched: 2. Germline-derived CDR1 and CDR2 are MNHEY and SVGAGI. The CDR3 DNA reads TGTGCCAGCAGTTCACAGGGGATGAACACTGAAGCTTTCTTT. This translates into CASSSQGMNTEAFF.

This chain connects TRBV19 to TRBJ1-2, with D perhaps matching TRBD1 (6 bases). Germline V gene lookup returns CDR1 LNHDA and CDR2 SQIVND (reference sequence). The CDR3 consists of 13 residues. Trimming took 9 bases from V and 7 from J, leaving 18 bases between them. The CDR3 nucleotides read TGTGCCAGCTGGGGGGCGCGGCAACCTGGCTACACCTTC. Translated: CASWGARQPGYTF.

In DNA form, the CDR3 reads TGCAGCGTTGAAGTATCTAACAACTATGGCTACACCTTC. Translating gives CSVEVSNNYGYTF. The chain employs TRBV29-1 and TRBJ1-2; D gene ambiguous. From germline, CDR1 is SQVTM and CDR2 ANQGSEA. Trimming stripped 1 base from V and 2 bases from J, with 8 bases between. The length of the CDR3 is 13 residues.

The chain couples TRBV10-2 to TRBJ2-1; D unclear. V lost 8 bases to trimming and J lost 8 bases, with 22 bases between them. The CDR3 loop spans 15 amino acids. Germline CDR1 is WSHSY and CDR2 is SAAADI. The CDR3 spells CASLPSWATRDEQFF. The CDR3 nucleotides read TGCGCCAGCCTCCCTTCTTGGGCCACCCGGGATGAGCAGTTCTTC.

The chain joins TRBV2 to TRBJ1-6; the D is unclear. The CDR3 is 14 residues long. Germline V CDR1 and CDR2: SNHLY, FYNNEI. With 8 bases removed from V and 10 bases from J, the gap between germline ends came to 18 bases. In nucleotides, the CDR3 is TGTGCCAGCCTGGGAGTCCAGTTTCGGTCACCCCTCCACTTT. Amino acid sequence: CASLGVQFRSPLHF.

The chain recombines TRBV4-1 with TRBJ2-3, with 11 bases fitting TRBD1. Per germline, CDR1 MGHRA and CDR2 YSYEKL. This CDR3 comprises 18 residues. The V and J ends lost 1 base and 3 bases, in that order; junction bases with no gene match: 9. The CDR3 sequence is CASSQVPGTGGWTDTQYF. CDR3 in DNA: TGCGCCAGCAGCCAAGTCCCCGGGACAGGGGGTTGGACAGATACGCAGTATTTT.

The rearrangement uses TRBV6-5 and TRBJ2-7; 7 bases map to TRBD1. V was clipped by 4 bases and J by 0 bases; unmatched bases: 6. The CDR3 runs to 15 residues. Germline values: CDR1 MNHEY, CDR2 SVGAGI. In DNA form, the CDR3 reads TGTGCCAGCAGTTCTCGACAGGGAACCTCCTACGAGCAGTACTTC. Encoded protein: CASSSRQGTSYEQYF.

This sequence joins TRBV28 and TRBJ1-2, with D uncertain. V dropped 2 bases and J dropped 4 bases, with 8 bases sitting between them. CDR1 and CDR2 (germline): MDHEN, SYDVKM. This CDR3 comprises 13 residues. CDR3 sequence reads: CASSLERVYGYTF. The CDR3 DNA sequence: TGTGCCAGCAGTTTAGAACGGGTCTATGGCTACACCTTC.

This clone has just a few counts. CDR3 sequence reads: CASREGGFAGELFF. The CDR3 coding sequence is TGTGCCAGCAGAGAGGGGGGATTCGCCGGGGAGCTGTTTTTT. This chain uses TRBV2 with TRBJ2-2, with D perhaps TRBD1 or TRBD2 (6 bases each). This CDR3 contains 14 residues. The germline V gene encodes CDR1 SNHLY and CDR2 FYNNEI. V lost 6 bases, J lost 6 bases, and 14 bases lay in between.

This chain links TRBV5-1 with TRBJ2-3; 10 nucleotides agree with TRBD1. Per the germline V gene, CDR1 is SGHRS and CDR2 is YFSETQ. V trimming: 3 bases; J trimming: 4 bases; junction bases outside the gene matches: 8. The CDR3 totals 16 residues. The CDR3 DNA reads as TGCGCCAGCAGCTCCTCGGGGACAGGGGTCCCAGATACGCAGTATTTT. Residues: CASSSSGTGVPDTQYF.